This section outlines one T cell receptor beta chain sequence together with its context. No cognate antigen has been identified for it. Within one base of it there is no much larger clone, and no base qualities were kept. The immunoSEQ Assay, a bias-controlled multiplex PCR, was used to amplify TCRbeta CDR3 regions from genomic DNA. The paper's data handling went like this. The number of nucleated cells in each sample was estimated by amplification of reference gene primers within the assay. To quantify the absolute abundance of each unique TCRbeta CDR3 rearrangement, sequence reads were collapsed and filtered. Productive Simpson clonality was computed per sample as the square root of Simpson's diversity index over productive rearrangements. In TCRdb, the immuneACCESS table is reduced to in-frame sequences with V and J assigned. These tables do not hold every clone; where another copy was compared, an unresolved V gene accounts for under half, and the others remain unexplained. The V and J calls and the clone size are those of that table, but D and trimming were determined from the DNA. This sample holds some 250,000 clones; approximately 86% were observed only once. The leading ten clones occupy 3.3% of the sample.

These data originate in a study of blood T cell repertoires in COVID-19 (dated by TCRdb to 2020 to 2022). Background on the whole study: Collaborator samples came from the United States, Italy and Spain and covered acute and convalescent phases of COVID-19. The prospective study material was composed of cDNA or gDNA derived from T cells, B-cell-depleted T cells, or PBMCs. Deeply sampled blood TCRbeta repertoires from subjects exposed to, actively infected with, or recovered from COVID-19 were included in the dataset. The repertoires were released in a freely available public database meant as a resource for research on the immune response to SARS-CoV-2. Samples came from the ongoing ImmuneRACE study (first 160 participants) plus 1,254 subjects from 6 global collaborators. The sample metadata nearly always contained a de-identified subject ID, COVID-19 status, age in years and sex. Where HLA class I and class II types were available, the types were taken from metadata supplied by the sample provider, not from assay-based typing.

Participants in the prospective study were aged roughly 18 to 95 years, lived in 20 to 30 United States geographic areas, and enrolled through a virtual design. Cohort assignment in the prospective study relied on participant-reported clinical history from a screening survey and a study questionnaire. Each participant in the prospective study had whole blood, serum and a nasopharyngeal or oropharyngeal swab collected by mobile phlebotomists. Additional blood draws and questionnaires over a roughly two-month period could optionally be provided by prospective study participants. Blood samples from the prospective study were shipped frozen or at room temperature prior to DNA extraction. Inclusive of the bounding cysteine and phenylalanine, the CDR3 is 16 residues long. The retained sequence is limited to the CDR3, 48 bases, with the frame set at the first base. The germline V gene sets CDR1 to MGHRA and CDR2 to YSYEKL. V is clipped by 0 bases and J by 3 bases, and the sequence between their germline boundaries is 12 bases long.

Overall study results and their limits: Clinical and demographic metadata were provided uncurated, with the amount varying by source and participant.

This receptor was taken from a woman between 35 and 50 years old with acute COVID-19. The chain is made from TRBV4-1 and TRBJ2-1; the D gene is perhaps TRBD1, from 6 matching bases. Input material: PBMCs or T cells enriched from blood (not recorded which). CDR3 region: CASSQDWGLVYNEQFF. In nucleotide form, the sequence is TGCGCCAGCAGCCAAGATTGGGGGCTCGTCTACAATGAGCAGTTCTTC.